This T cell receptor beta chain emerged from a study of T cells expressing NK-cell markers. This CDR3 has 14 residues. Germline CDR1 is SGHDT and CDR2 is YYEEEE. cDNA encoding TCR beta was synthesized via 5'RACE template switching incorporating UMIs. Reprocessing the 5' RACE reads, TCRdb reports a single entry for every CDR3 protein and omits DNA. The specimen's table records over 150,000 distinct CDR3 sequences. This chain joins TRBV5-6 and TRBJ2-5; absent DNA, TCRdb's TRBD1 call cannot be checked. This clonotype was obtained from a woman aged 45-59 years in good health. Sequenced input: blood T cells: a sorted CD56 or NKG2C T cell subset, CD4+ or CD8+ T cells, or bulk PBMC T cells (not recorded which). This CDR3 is CASSLGRGVETQYF.